Following are 5 T cell receptor beta chains from one sample sequenced in a study of CD8 T cells in Susac syndrome. A quantity of about 0.5 to 1 ug RNA underwent reverse transcription using random hexamers. Using its own MiXCR run on the immunoSEQ multiplex PCR reads, TCRdb lists one record per CDR3 protein. The sample lists 180,000 or so distinct CDR3 sequences, around 95% occurring once. Sequenced input: CD4+ T cells from PBMCs. These receptors were taken from a human donor with multiple sclerosis.

The chain links TRBV24-1 to TRBJ2-1; 7 bases align to TRBD2. The CDR3 spans 17 residues. Trimming at V came to 2 bases and at J to 0 bases, leaving 6 bases not matched to a gene. Germline lookup yields CDR1 KGHDR and CDR2 SFDVKD. The CDR3 loop is CATSDSSGESSYNEQFF. The CDR3, as DNA: TGTGCCACCAGTGATTCGAGCGGGGAGAGCTCCTACAATGAGCAGTTCTTC.

The chain couples TRBV2 to TRBJ1-2; D might be TRBD1 (5 bases). The CDR3 loop spans 11 amino acids. Germline V gene data show CDR1 as SNHLY and CDR2 as FYNNEI. Deletions cut 8 bases from V and 3 bases from J, with 7 bases between. The chain's CDR3 is CASGGDYGYTF. Here the CDR3 DNA reads TGTGCCAGCGGGGGGGACTATGGCTACACCTTC.

The CDR3 loop is CASSEDWTSTDTQYF. CDR3 nucleotide sequence: TGCGCCAGCAGCGAGGACTGGACTAGCACAGATACGCAGTATTTT. The rearrangement links TRBV5-1 to TRBJ2-3; perhaps TRBD2 as D (5 bases). The V gene lost 4 bases and the J gene lost 0 bases, with 12 bases spanning the gap. The CDR3 is made up of 15 amino acids. The germline CDR1 and CDR2 sequences are SGHRS and YFSETQ.

This chain connects TRBV5-1 to TRBJ2-3; 7 nucleotides align to TRBD1. Germline CDR1 reads SGHRS; CDR2 reads YFSETQ. Trimming removed 7 bases from V and 5 bases from J; junction bases left unmatched: 7. The CDR3 totals 13 residues. This CDR3 reads CASGTGARDTQYF. DNA of the CDR3: TGCGCCAGCGGAACAGGGGCGAGAGATACGCAGTATTTT.

This clonotype appeared once. The V gene is TRBV14, the J gene TRBJ1-2, with D uncertain. The CDR3 runs 13 residues. CDR1 SGHDN and CDR2 FVKESK come from the germline V gene. V lost 4 bases and J lost 8, with 14 bases in between. The DNA of the CDR3 is TGTGCCAGCAGCCCGATACCAGAGGGCGGCTACACCTTC. It is translated as CASSPIPEGGYTF.